These 2 T cell receptor beta chains originate from one sample sequenced in a study of long-term antiretroviral therapy in people with HIV. Researchers report immunoSEQ v3.0 was run at survey level. Some clones are missing from TCRdb's copy, which holds only in-frame ones; the method was immunoSEQ multiplex PCR. This table has 35,000 to 40,000 clones, approximately 83% appearing once. The material sequenced was unsorted PBMCs, taken 2.2 years after starting antiretroviral therapy. The receptors were sampled from a man between 18 and 35 years old with HIV.

The chain has TRBV6-4 and TRBJ2-1; unclear D gene. CDR1 is MRHNA and CDR2 is SNTAGT in the germline V gene. This CDR3 is built from 12 residues. Trimming shortened V by 6 bases and J by 5 bases, and 8 bases separated the two germline ends. The CDR3, as DNA: TGTGCCAGCAGCCAAGGTAACAATGAGCAGTTCTTC. Protein sequence: CASSQGNNEQFF.

The J gene is TRBJ2-2, the V gene TRBV18; 13 nucleotides align to TRBD2. With 5 bases clipped from V and 6 bases from J, the junction kept 6 bases outside the gene matches. Germline V gene sequence: CDR1 KGHSH, CDR2 LQKENI. The CDR3 is made up of 16 amino acids. CDR3 sequence (DNA): TGTGCCAGCTCATCTACTAGCGGGGGGGCCGCCGGGGAGCTGTTTTTT. As protein: CASSSTSGGAAGELFF.